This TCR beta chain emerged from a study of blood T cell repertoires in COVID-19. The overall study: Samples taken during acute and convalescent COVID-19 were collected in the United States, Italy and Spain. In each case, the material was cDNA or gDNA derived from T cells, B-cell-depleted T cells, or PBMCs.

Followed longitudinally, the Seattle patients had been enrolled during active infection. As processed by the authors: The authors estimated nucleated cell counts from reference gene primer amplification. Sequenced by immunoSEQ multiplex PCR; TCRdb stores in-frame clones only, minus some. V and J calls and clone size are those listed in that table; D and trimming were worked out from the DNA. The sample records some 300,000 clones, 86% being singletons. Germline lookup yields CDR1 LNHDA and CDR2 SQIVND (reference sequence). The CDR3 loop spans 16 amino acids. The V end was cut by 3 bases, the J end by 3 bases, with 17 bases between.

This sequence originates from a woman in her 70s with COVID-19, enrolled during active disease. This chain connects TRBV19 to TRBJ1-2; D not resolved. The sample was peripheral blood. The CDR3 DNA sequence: TGTGCCAGTAGTATGGTCGCAGGCCAAGGTGACTATGGCTACACCTTC. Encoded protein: CASSMVAGQGDYGYTF. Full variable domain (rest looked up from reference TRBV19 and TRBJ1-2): DGGITQSPKYLFRKEGQNVTLSCEQNLNHDAMYWYRQDPGQGLRLIYYSQIVNDFQKGDIAEGYSVSREKKESFPLTVTSAQKNPTAFYLCASSMVAGQGDYGYTFGSGTRLTVV.